This section outlines one TCR beta chain sequence together with its context. The data belong to a study of blood T cell repertoires in COVID-19. Study-wide background: The samples span acute and convalescent COVID-19 from the United States, Italy and Spain. In each case, the material was cDNA or gDNA derived from T cells, B-cell-depleted T cells, or PBMCs.

The CDR3 length is 15 residues. V was pared by 2 bases and J by 7 bases, with 6 bases of the junction left unmatched. From germline, CDR1 is MDHEN and CDR2 SYDVKM. Methods used by the authors: The authors estimated nucleated cell counts from reference gene primer amplification. TCRdb's table, derived via immunoSEQ multiplex PCR, lists solely in-frame clones and lacks some. V and J calls and clone size follow that table, whereas D and trimming were derived from the DNA. The sample holds about 140,000 clones, about four fifths seen once. Sequenced material: peripheral blood. V gene TRBV28 combines with J gene TRBJ1-4; 8 bases agree with TRBD1. The sequence was collected from a human donor in a cohort sampled during active COVID-19. In DNA form, the CDR3 reads TGTGCCAGCAGTTTAAGACAGGGGTGGGGTGAAAAACTGTTTTTT. Its translation is CASSLRQGWGEKLFF.